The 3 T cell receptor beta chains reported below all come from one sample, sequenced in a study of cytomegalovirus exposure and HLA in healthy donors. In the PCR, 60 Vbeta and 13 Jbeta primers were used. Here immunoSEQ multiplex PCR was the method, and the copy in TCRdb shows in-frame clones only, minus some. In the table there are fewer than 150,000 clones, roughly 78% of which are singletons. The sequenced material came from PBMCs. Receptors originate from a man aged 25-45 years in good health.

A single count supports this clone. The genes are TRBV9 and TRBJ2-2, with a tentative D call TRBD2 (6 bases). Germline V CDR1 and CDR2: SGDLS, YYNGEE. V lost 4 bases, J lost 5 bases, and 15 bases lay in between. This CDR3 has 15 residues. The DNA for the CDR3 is TGTGCCAGCAGCCTAGGGACTCCGGGTACCGGGGAGCTGTTTTTT. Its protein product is CASSLGTPGTGELFF.

The CDR3 DNA reads as TGTGCCAGCAGCTCGAAACCCGGGACTAGCGGGAGTGAGAACATTCAGTACTTC. Translating gives CASSSKPGTSGSENIQYF. The chain combines TRBV7-9 with TRBJ2-4; TRBD2 matches 14 bases. V was pared by 4 bases and J by 7 bases, with 12 bases of the junction left unmatched. The CDR3 length is 18 residues. Germline V gives CDR1 SEHNR, CDR2 FQNEAQ (reference sequence).

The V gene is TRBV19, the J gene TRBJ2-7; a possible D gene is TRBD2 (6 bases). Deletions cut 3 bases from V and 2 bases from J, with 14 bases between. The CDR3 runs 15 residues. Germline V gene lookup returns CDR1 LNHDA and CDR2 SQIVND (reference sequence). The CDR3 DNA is TGTGCCAGTAGTATCCGCGGGGCCTATCCCTACGAGCAGTACTTC. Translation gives CASSIRGAYPYEQYF.